This entry lists 32 T cell receptor beta chains sequenced from one sample in a study of blood T cells in healthy people across ages. A second about 6 to 11 cycle PCR used barcoded and J-beta primers. TCRdb called the 5' RACE reads again in MiXCR, with one record for every CDR3 protein. The sample holds about 1.8 million distinct CDR3 sequences, around 48% seen once. The sample consisted of blood. All receptors derive from a middle-aged woman in good health.

With respect to this clonotype: A read error may produce the germline difference seen at one junction end. This sequence joins TRBV7-7 and TRBJ2-4; tentatively, D is TRBD1 or TRBD2 (5 bases each). Germline V gene sequence: CDR1 SSHAT, CDR2 FNYEAQ (reference sequence). The CDR3 is 14 amino acids. CDR3 loop: CASSPQGRTVEQYF. The DNA of the CDR3 is TGTGCTAGCAGCCCCCAGGGACGGACGGTGGAGCAGTACTTC.

The chain carries TRBV15 and TRBJ2-2; the D is unclear. V was pared by 1 base and J by 6 bases, with 3 bases between. In germline, CDR1 is LNHNV, CDR2 YYDKDF (reference sequence). This CDR3 has 12 residues. This CDR3 reads CATSRVAGELFF. Written as DNA, the CDR3 is TGTGCCACCAGCAGAGTGGCCGGGGAGCTGTTTTTT.

This clonotype was detected a few times. The rearrangement uses TRBV24-1 and TRBJ2-5; D possibly corresponds to TRBD2 (6 bases). The CDR3 covers 14 residues. From germline, CDR1 is KGHDR and CDR2 SFDVKD. Trimming took off 5 bases at V and 4 bases at J, with 13 bases between the two ends. The CDR3 sequence: CATSVPGLGETQYF. CDR3 sequence (DNA): TGTGCCACCAGTGTCCCGGGACTCGGAGAGACCCAGTACTTC.

In its sample, this clonotype was seen once. V usage is TRBV4-2 and J usage is TRBJ1-5; 9 nucleotides align to TRBD1. CDR3 length: 14 amino acids. The germline gives CDR1 LGHNA, CDR2 YNFKEQ. With 5 bases clipped from V and 3 bases from J, the junction kept 2 bases outside the gene matches. CDR3 amino acids: CASSDRGDNQPQHF. In DNA form, the CDR3 reads TGTGCCAGCAGCGACAGGGGGGACAATCAGCCCCAGCATTTT.

J is TRBJ1-2 and V is TRBV4-2; D is undetermined. Germline V lookup: CDR1 LGHNA, CDR2 YNFKEQ. The length of the CDR3 is 14 residues. The germline V and J ends were trimmed by 1 base and 8 bases, with 14 bases remaining between them. CDR3 DNA sequence: TGTGCCAGCAGCCAAGTAGGTGGGAAAACGGGCTACACCTTC. Translated, it gives CASSQVGGKTGYTF.

This clonotype was counted only a few times. An end of the junction differs from the germline gene, which may be a read error. The rearrangement uses TRBV29-1 and TRBJ1-5; 9 nucleotides align to TRBD1. There are 15 residues in the CDR3. The V gene's germline CDR1 is SQVTM and CDR2 ANQGSEA. The CDR3 loop is CSVEEGQGSDQPQHF. DNA of the CDR3: TGCAGCGTTGAAGAGGGACAGGGTAGCGATCAGCCCCAGCATTTT.

CDR3 coding DNA: TGTGCCAGCAGCCGAAACGGATACAGCACAGATACGCAGTATTTT. Protein sequence: CASSRNGYSTDTQYF. This rearrangement joins TRBV27 to TRBJ2-3; D gene ambiguous. The CDR3 is made up of 15 amino acids. The germline V gene encodes CDR1 MNHEY and CDR2 SMNVEV (reference sequence). The V end was cut by 6 bases, the J end by 0 bases, with 13 bases between.

CDR3 nucleotides: TGCAGCGTTGATCCCGACTCTAACTATGGCTACACCTTC. Translation gives CSVDPDSNYGYTF. The chain uses TRBV29-1 and TRBJ1-2; no firm D call. The length of the CDR3 is 13 residues. From germline, CDR1 is SQVTM and CDR2 ANQGSEA. V lost 3 bases to trimming and J lost 0 bases, with 8 bases between them.

V gene TRBV6-2 or TRBV6-3 combines with J gene TRBJ2-1; D might be TRBD1 (5 bases). Germline values: CDR1 MNHEY, CDR2 SVGEGT. The CDR3 consists of 15 residues. Trimming removed 7 bases from V and 2 bases from J, with 15 bases in between. This CDR3 is CASTPSGIPYNEQFF. The CDR3 nucleotides read TGTGCCAGCACCCCGTCAGGGATACCCTACAATGAGCAGTTCTTC.

This sequence joins TRBV6-1 and TRBJ2-7; D not resolved. This CDR3 has 13 residues. Germline-derived CDR1 and CDR2 are MNHNS and SASEGT. The V end lost 9 bases, the J end lost 2 bases, and 14 bases lay between the germline ends. CDR3 in DNA: TGTGCCAGTGAATGCGGCAGCCCCTACGAGCAGTACTTC. Translated: CASECGSPYEQYF.

The sample holds a few counts of this clonotype. This chain uses TRBV12-3 or TRBV12-4 with TRBJ2-7; TRBD2 is a possible D gene (5 bases). Near its end, the DNA agrees better with TRBJ2-5, so the J call may be wrong. CDR3 length: 12 amino acids. The CDR3 is CASSNPGETQYF. DNA for the CDR3: TGTGCCAGCAGCAACCCGGGGGAGACCCAGTACTTC.

The CDR3 protein is CASSTRQQDGYTF. The DNA of the CDR3 is TGTGCCAGCAGTACGCGGCAGCAGGACGGCTACACCTTC. The V call is TRBV27, the J call TRBJ1-2, with unresolved D. Trimming took off 5 bases at V and 8 bases at J, with 15 bases between the two ends. The germline gives CDR1 MNHEY, CDR2 SMNVEV (reference sequence). This CDR3 has 13 amino acids.

The genes are TRBV20-1 and TRBJ2-1; maybe TRBD2 (6 bases). The CDR3 length is 11 residues. The V gene lost 3 bases and the J gene lost 8 bases, with 8 bases spanning the gap. CDR1 and CDR2 (germline): DFQATT, SNEGSKA (reference sequence). This chain's CDR3 is CSASKRDEQFF. CDR3 bases: TGCAGTGCTAGTAAGCGGGATGAGCAGTTCTTC.

The V and J genes are TRBV24-1 and TRBJ1-5; a weak D match, TRBD1 (5 bases). CDR1 and CDR2 from the germline V gene are KGHDR and SFDVKD. V was cut by 4 bases and J by 7 bases, with 10 bases left in between. CDR3 size: 13 residues. CDR3 coding DNA: TGTGCCACCAGTGACACAGGACGGCAGCCCCAGCATTTT. It yields the protein CATSDTGRQPQHF.

V usage is TRBV3-1 and J usage is TRBJ1-2; 10 bases match TRBD1. The germline gives CDR1 LGHDT, CDR2 YNNKEL (reference sequence). The CDR3 consists of 14 residues. The J segment lost 7 bases and the V segment lost 4 bases, leaving 6 bases of the junction unmatched. The CDR3 protein is CASSLTGGDGGYTF. Here the CDR3 DNA reads TGTGCCAGCAGCCTGACAGGGGGCGACGGTGGCTACACCTTC.

The V call is TRBV7-2, the J call TRBJ2-3; 10 nucleotides match TRBD2. V was clipped by 2 bases and J by 0 bases; unmatched bases: 8. The CDR3 is 18 amino acids. Per the germline V gene, CDR1 is SGHTA and CDR2 is FQGNSA. The CDR3 nucleotides are TGTGCCAGCAGCTTAAGTGTTAGCGGGGGGTCTAGCACAGATACGCAGTATTTT. This encodes CASSLSVSGGSSTDTQYF.

V gene TRBV7-3 combines with J gene TRBJ1-1; 8 positions agree with TRBD1. The CDR3 consists of 14 residues. Per the germline V gene, CDR1 is SGHTA and CDR2 is FQGTGA. Trimming at V came to 5 bases and at J to 5 bases, leaving 7 bases not matched to a gene. CDR3 nucleotides: TGTGCCAGCAGCGTACAGGGGGTAGGGACTGAAGCTTTCTTT. It is translated as CASSVQGVGTEAFF.

The V gene is TRBV25-1, the J gene TRBJ2-7; D not resolved. The V end lost 4 bases, the J end lost 2 bases, and 9 bases lay between the germline ends. The CDR3 runs to 13 residues. The germline gives CDR1 MGHDK, CDR2 SYGVNS. The CDR3, as DNA: TGTGCCAGCAGTGCTGGCGAGACCTACGAGCAGTACTTC. The encoded protein is CASSAGETYEQYF.

The rearrangement links TRBV7-9 to TRBJ2-7; 7 nucleotides match TRBD1. Germline V gene sequence: CDR1 SEHNR, CDR2 FQNEAQ (reference sequence). The CDR3 has 14 amino acids. V gave up 1 base and J gave up 6 bases; unmatched junction bases: 6. CDR3 region: CASSLVRGPGEQYF. CDR3 coding DNA: TGTGCCAGCAGCTTAGTGAGGGGGCCGGGCGAGCAGTACTTC.

This chain links TRBV4-3 with TRBJ2-5, with D unclear. Germline-derived CDR1 and CDR2 are LGHNA and YSLEER. The CDR3 is 13 residues long. The germline V and J ends were trimmed by 2 bases and 4 bases, with 8 bases remaining between them. CDR3 sequence: CASSQRRAETQYF. In DNA form, the CDR3 reads TGCGCCAGCAGCCAACGACGAGCAGAGACCCAGTACTTC.

This clonotype appeared a few times. The chain recombines TRBV27 with TRBJ2-6; TRBD1 aligns across 9 bases. V lost 7 bases, J lost 3 bases, and 4 bases stayed unmatched. CDR3 length: 15 amino acids. Germline lookup yields CDR1 MNHEY and CDR2 SMNVEV (reference sequence). Here the CDR3 reads CASKDRGNGANVLTF. The CDR3 coding sequence is TGTGCCAGCAAAGACAGGGGGAATGGGGCCAACGTCCTGACTTTC.

This clonotype appeared many times. This chain connects TRBV20-1 to TRBJ2-7; D is uncertain. CDR3 size: 12 residues. Trimming stripped 3 bases from V and 6 bases from J, with 12 bases between. Germline CDR1 DFQATT, CDR2 SNEGSKA (reference sequence). The CDR3 nucleotides are TGCAGTGCTAGCGGGCCCTTTGCCGAGCAGTACTTC. It yields the protein CSASGPFAEQYF.

This clonotype was recorded a few times. This chain links TRBV28 with TRBJ2-1; TRBD2 is a possible D gene (6 bases). The germline gives CDR1 MDHEN, CDR2 SYDVKM. The CDR3 covers 16 residues. Trimming took 5 bases from V and 0 from J, leaving 14 bases between them. CDR3 sequence (DNA): TGTGCCAGCAGTACGGGAGAATTCATCTCCTACAATGAGCAGTTCTTC. It is translated as CASSTGEFISYNEQFF.

As regards this clonotype: The junction differs from germline at one of its ends, possibly a read error. The chain is built from TRBV29-1 and TRBJ2-1; possible D gene TRBD1, 5 bases. Germline CDR1 is SQVTM and CDR2 is ANQGSEA. There are 13 residues in the CDR3. The CDR3 spells CSVDVQGNKEQFF. The CDR3 DNA reads TGCAGCGTTGACGTCCAGGGAAACAAGGAGCAGTTCTTC.

This clonotype was detected only a few times. The chain uses TRBV20-1 and TRBJ2-4; no reliable D call. The V end was cut by 1 base, the J end by 6 bases, with 7 bases between. The CDR3 covers 12 residues. CDR1 and CDR2 (germline): DFQATT, SNEGSKA (reference sequence). CDR3 DNA sequence: TGCAGTGCTAGAGTGGGGTTAAACATTCAGTACTTC. It codes for CSARVGLNIQYF.

The rearrangement uses TRBV20-1 and TRBJ1-2; D remains ambiguous. The V end was cut by 3 bases, the J end by 5 bases, with 19 bases between. Per the germline V gene, CDR1 is DFQATT and CDR2 is SNEGSKA (reference sequence). CDR3 length: 15 amino acids. The CDR3 region has the DNA TGCAGTGCTAGGGACCCCACAGCGCTCTGGTATGGCTACACCTTC. Translated: CSARDPTALWYGYTF.

On this clonotype itself: A junction boundary mismatches the germline segment, possibly from a read error. J is TRBJ2-7 and V is TRBV4-2, with D possibly TRBD2 on 5 matching bases. With the DNA end fitting TRBJ2-5 better, the J assignment may be wrong. Germline values: CDR1 LGHNA, CDR2 YNFKEQ. The CDR3 sequence is 13 residues long. Here the CDR3 DNA reads TGTGCCGGCAGCCAAGTCGGGGAGGAGACCCAGTACTTC. Translating it yields CAGSQVGEETQYF.

The chain recombines TRBV29-1 with TRBJ2-3; a weak D match, TRBD2 (6 bases). CDR1 is SQVTM, CDR2 ANQGSEA, per germline. V was shortened by 3 bases and J by 2 bases, with 27 bases between the two germline ends. The CDR3 spans 19 residues. The CDR3: CSVDPVLARPQDDTDTQYF. The CDR3 region has the DNA TGCAGCGTTGATCCAGTCCTAGCGAGACCCCAAGATGACACAGATACGCAGTATTTT.

V is TRBV6-2 or TRBV6-3 and J is TRBJ1-5, with D possibly TRBD1 on 6 matching bases. Trimming removed 7 bases at V and 6 bases at J, with 16 bases between. The CDR3 runs 14 residues. Germline CDR1 is MNHEY and CDR2 is SVGEGT. DNA for the CDR3: TGTGCCAGCACCTGGAGGGGGGCGGGTCAGCCCCAGCATTTT. Its translation: CASTWRGAGQPQHF.

The rearrangement links TRBV6-5 to TRBJ2-1; D perhaps matches TRBD1 (6 bases). The CDR3 covers 14 residues. V gave up 5 bases and J gave up 10 bases, with 18 bases separating them. Germline V lookup: CDR1 MNHEY, CDR2 SVGAGI. The CDR3 is CASSRTGPLVEQFF. The CDR3 DNA reads TGTGCCAGCAGTCGCACAGGGCCCCTCGTAGAGCAGTTCTTC.

This clonotype has only a few counts. The CDR3 nucleotides are TGTGCCATCAGTGAAGGGACAGCAGTCTATGGCTACACCTTC. Its translation: CAISEGTAVYGYTF. The chain uses TRBV10-3 and TRBJ1-2; 7 bases match TRBD1. The CDR3 has 14 amino acids. The ends lost 3 bases at V and 4 bases at J; junction bases unmatched: 5. Germline lookup yields CDR1 ENHRY and CDR2 SYGVKD.

This clonotype has more than one count but fewer than ten. The V call is TRBV12-3 or TRBV12-4, the J call TRBJ2-1, with 13 positions matching TRBD2. After removal of 6 bases from V and 8 bases from J, the junction contained 7 bases not matched to a gene. This CDR3 region has 15 residues. CDR3 DNA sequence: TGTGCCAGCAGACTAGCGGGGGGGCCAACGCATGAGCAGTTCTTC. Translated, it gives CASRLAGGPTHEQFF.